This T cell receptor (beta chain) was recorded in a study of post-analysis software for immune sequencing data. Whole-study context: The cohort encompassed relapsing-remitting, secondary progressive and progressive-relapsing multiple sclerosis disease courses. Study-wide points: Controls showed significantly higher normalized Chao1 diversity than did multiple sclerosis patients. In patients, TRBV5-6, TRBV5-1 and TRBV20-1 belonged to five TRBV segments found more frequently than in controls. Samples made in the same batch grouped tightly together by F measure.

TCR beta cDNA libraries included unique molecular identifiers. T cells numbering about 1 to 11 million yielded 500,000 or so cDNA molecules. TCRdb processed the PCR reads anew with MiXCR; each CDR3 protein has one entry. Among about 820,000 distinct CDR3 sequences listed, around 53% were seen once. CDR1 SQVTM and CDR2 ANQGSEA come from the germline V gene. V shed 0 bases and J shed 4 bases, with 10 bases lying between them. The CDR3 sequence is 14 residues long. Remarks on this clonotype: Its target is not known.

The sequenced sample consisted of blood. The chain employs TRBV29-1 and TRBJ2-1, with D uncertain. This clonotype was sampled from a girl aged 10 to 17 with multiple sclerosis. CDR3: CSVEDQVGYNEQFF. As DNA, the CDR3 is TGCAGCGTTGAAGATCAGGTAGGGTACAATGAGCAGTTCTTC.